Each of the 28 T cell receptor beta chains below was sequenced from the same sample in a study of CD8+ T cells in alopecia areata. cDNA prepared by RNA extraction and subsequent reverse transcription served as the template for sequencing. Libraries were prepared by immunoSEQ multiplex PCR; TCRdb keeps only in-frame clonotypes and omits some of them. The sample gives roughly 280,000 clones, approximately 60% of which show up once; roughly 0.93% is in the top ten. The treatment is: oral pan-JAK inhibitor, 5-10 mg twice daily. The input for sequencing was CD4+ T cells sorted from blood, taken around week 54, from a patient treated with tofacitinib. The receptor set was obtained from a human donor with alopecia areata.

This clone was observed a handful of times. The chain combines TRBV20-1 with TRBJ2-7, with 8 positions matching TRBD1. The germline CDR1 and CDR2 sequences are DFQATT and SNEGSKA (reference sequence). This CDR3 spans 11 amino acids. CDR3 in DNA: TGCAGCGGGACAGGTCAAAGCGAGCAGTACTTC. Amino acid sequence: CSGTGQSEQYF.

As to this clone: Germline is not matched at one junction end, which may reflect a read error. The rearrangement links TRBV30 to TRBJ1-3, with a weak D call TRBD1 (5 bases). This CDR3 has 11 residues. From germline, CDR1 is GTSNPN and CDR2 SVGIG (reference sequence). CDR3 region: CAWSVGANGGF. The CDR3 coding sequence is TGTGCCTGGAGTGTAGGGGCCAACGGTGGTTTT.

This chain joins TRBV4-1 and TRBJ2-7, with D unresolved. Germline CDR1 reads MGHRA; CDR2 reads YSYEKL. There are 14 residues in the CDR3. V was pared by 4 bases and J by 1 base, with 11 bases between. CDR3 protein: CASSPLTLSYEQYF. The CDR3 DNA reads TGCGCCAGCAGCCCCCTGACACTTTCCTACGAGCAGTACTTC.

J is TRBJ1-1 and V is TRBV6-5; D not certain. Germline CDR1 MNHEY, CDR2 SVGAGI. The CDR3 loop spans 13 amino acids. Between the trimmed V and J ends, which lost 7 bases and 0 bases, there was a span of 9 bases. The CDR3 loop is CASTRRVNTEAFF. The CDR3 region has the DNA TGTGCCAGCACGAGGAGGGTGAACACTGAAGCTTTCTTT.

The chain is built from TRBV6-5 and TRBJ1-1; D not resolved. V dropped 6 bases and J dropped 4 bases, with 12 bases sitting between them. Germline V gene sequence: CDR1 MNHEY, CDR2 SVGAGI. The CDR3 spans 13 residues. The CDR3 region is CASRRGLGTEAFF. CDR3 DNA: TGTGCCAGCAGAAGAGGGTTGGGCACTGAAGCTTTCTTT.

The rearrangement joins TRBV2 to TRBJ2-7; D ambiguous. Germline V gene data show CDR1 as SNHLY and CDR2 as FYNNEI. The CDR3 extends over 15 amino acids. Trimming took 6 bases from V and 5 from J, leaving 20 bases between them. The CDR3 sequence is CASRPRATYDHEQYF. The CDR3 DNA sequence: TGTGCCAGCAGGCCCCGGGCCACCTATGACCACGAGCAGTACTTC.

The chain is built from TRBV11-2 and TRBJ2-7; D call uncertain. The V gene lost 1 base and the J gene lost 4 bases, with 8 bases spanning the gap. The CDR3 sequence is 13 residues long. Germline V lookup: CDR1 SGHAT, CDR2 FQNNGV. The CDR3 DNA reads TGTGCCAGCAGCTTAGGGCAGGTTTACGAGCAGTACTTC. Its translation is CASSLGQVYEQYF.

The CDR3 loop reads CASSLNRVSSYNEQFF. The CDR3 nucleotides read TGCGCCAGCAGCTTGAACAGGGTTAGCTCCTACAATGAGCAGTTCTTC. This chain joins TRBV5-1 and TRBJ2-1; a weak D match, TRBD1 (6 bases). Germline V CDR1 and CDR2: SGHRS, YFSETQ. V was clipped by 1 base and J by 0 bases, with 11 bases between them. This CDR3 contains 16 residues.

V gene TRBV5-6 combines with J gene TRBJ2-7; 9 positions agree with TRBD2. Germline V CDR1 and CDR2: SGHDT, YYEEEE. The junction had 8 bases not matched to a gene; V was cut back by 3 bases and J by 7 bases. CDR3 length equals 14 residues. CDR3 nucleotide sequence: TGTGCCAGCAGCTCGCTTAGCGGGGGTAAGGAGCAGTACTTC. It encodes CASSSLSGGKEQYF. The full variable domain, in which reference TRBV5-6 and TRBJ2-7 provide the parts outside the CDR3, is DAGVTQSPTHLIKTRGQQVTLRCSPKSGHDTVSWYQQALGQGPQFIFQYYEEEERQRGNFPDRFSGHQFPNYSSELNVNALLLGDSALYLCASSSLSGGKEQYFGPGTRLTVT.

This chain links TRBV2 with TRBJ2-3, with unresolved D. Trimming took off 6 bases at V and 0 bases at J, with 10 bases between the two ends. The CDR3 consists of 14 residues. Germline V gene sequence: CDR1 SNHLY, CDR2 FYNNEI. In DNA form, the CDR3 reads TGTGCCAGCAGGGCAAGCTTTAGCACAGATACGCAGTATTTT. Its translation is CASRASFSTDTQYF.

This clone came up once. The rearrangement uses TRBV29-1 and TRBJ1-2; 11 bases map to TRBD1. CDR1 SQVTM and CDR2 ANQGSEA come from the germline V gene. There are 12 residues in the CDR3. V gave up 5 bases and J gave up 6 bases; unmatched junction bases: 2. The CDR3 DNA sequence: TGCAGCGTTTGGGACAGGGGGGATGGCTACACCTTC. This translates into CSVWDRGDGYTF.

V is TRBV30 and J is TRBJ1-3; 7 positions match TRBD1. V trimming: 5 bases; J trimming: 2 bases; junction bases outside the gene matches: 6. The length of the CDR3 is 14 residues. Germline CDR1 is GTSNPN and CDR2 is SVGIG (reference sequence). Here the CDR3 reads CAWDDRVPGNTIYF. DNA for the CDR3: TGTGCCTGGGACGACAGGGTGCCTGGAAACACCATATATTTT.

J is TRBJ1-2 and V is TRBV30, with 7 positions matching TRBD1. This CDR3 comprises 13 residues. V shed 3 bases and J 4 bases; nucleotides not matched to a gene: 5. The germline V gene encodes CDR1 GTSNPN and CDR2 SVGIG (reference sequence). The CDR3 DNA reads as TGTGCCTGGAGCGCCGGGACAGTCTATGGCTACACCTTC. Translating gives CAWSAGTVYGYTF.

The V call is TRBV29-1, the J call TRBJ1-2; D may be TRBD1 (5 bases). The CDR3 extends over 15 amino acids. The germline V gene has CDR1 SQVTM and CDR2 ANQGSEA. V lost 7 bases, J lost 4 bases, and 22 bases lay in between. The CDR3 here is CSAGGSARDFYGYTF. CDR3 in DNA: TGCAGCGCTGGGGGGAGCGCCCGTGACTTCTATGGCTACACCTTC. Based on the CDR3 plus reference TRBV29-1 and TRBJ1-2, the full variable domain is SAVISQKPSRDICQRGTSLTIQCQVDSQVTMMFWYRQQPGQSLTLIATANQGSEATYESGFVIDKFPISRPNLTFSTLTVSNMSPEDSSIYLCSAGGSARDFYGYTFGSGTRLTVV.

This chain joins TRBV4-1 and TRBJ1-1, with TRBD1 matching over 8 bases. Germline trimming cut 1 base from V and 7 bases from J; bases unmatched to any gene: 11. The CDR3 is 16 residues long. Germline loops: CDR1 MGHRA, CDR2 YSYEKL. As DNA, the CDR3 is TGCGCCAGCAGCCAAGTCCCGTTGACAGGGGTTTATGAAGCTTTCTTT. Encoded protein: CASSQVPLTGVYEAFF.

The V gene is TRBV6-1, the J gene TRBJ1-5, with 9 bases lining up with TRBD1. The V and J ends lost 2 bases and 4 bases, in that order; junction bases with no gene match: 3. Germline assignment: CDR1 MNHNS and CDR2 SASEGT. The CDR3 is 15 residues long. CDR3 protein: CASSELGTGNQPQHF. The CDR3 nucleotides are TGTGCCAGCAGTGAATTGGGGACAGGGAATCAGCCCCAGCATTTT.

The V and J genes are TRBV14 and TRBJ2-1; D remains unclear. This CDR3 is built from 12 residues. CDR1 is SGHDN and CDR2 is FVKESK in the germline V gene. The V gene lost 0 bases and the J gene lost 9 bases, with 6 bases spanning the gap. CDR3 in amino acids: CASSQDYSEQFF. The CDR3 DNA follows: TGTGCCAGCAGCCAAGATTATAGTGAGCAGTTCTTC.

This clone has just a few counts. The chain recombines TRBV9 with TRBJ2-2, with 9 bases aligning to TRBD2. Germline CDR1 reads SGDLS; CDR2 reads YYNGEE. V shed 3 bases and J 1 base; nucleotides not matched to a gene: 7. The CDR3 is 17 amino acids. CDR3 nucleotide sequence: TGTGCCAGCAGCGAGGGGAGACTAGCGGTGAACACCGGGGAGCTGTTTTTT. This sequence encodes CASSEGRLAVNTGELFF.

This CDR3 is CAWRGGARGYTF. The CDR3 nucleotides read TGTGCCTGGAGGGGCGGGGCTCGTGGCTACACCTTC. The V and J genes are TRBV30 and TRBJ1-2; D is possibly TRBD1 (5 bases). Germline V lookup: CDR1 GTSNPN, CDR2 SVGIG (reference sequence). Trimming left V 3 bases short and J 7 bases short, with 12 bases between. The CDR3 covers 12 residues.

The rearrangement uses TRBV11-2 and TRBJ2-5, with TRBD2 matching over 8 bases. V lost 0 bases, J lost 1 base, and 4 bases stayed unmatched. The germline CDR1 and CDR2 sequences are SGHAT and FQNNGV. The CDR3 is 16 residues long. CDR3 in amino acids: CASSLERGVIQETQYF. In DNA form, the CDR3 reads TGTGCCAGCAGCTTAGAGCGGGGGGTAATCCAAGAGACCCAGTACTTC.

V gene TRBV5-6 combines with J gene TRBJ2-5, with D perhaps TRBD1 (5 bases). V gave up 4 bases and J gave up 4 bases, with 11 bases separating them. There are 13 residues in the CDR3. The germline gives CDR1 SGHDT, CDR2 YYEEEE. The CDR3 loop reads CASSPQGLETQYF. CDR3 nucleotide sequence: TGTGCCAGCAGCCCCCAGGGTCTAGAGACCCAGTACTTC. The whole variable domain, remainder taken from reference TRBV5-6 and TRBJ2-5, is DAGVTQSPTHLIKTRGQQVTLRCSPKSGHDTVSWYQQALGQGPQFIFQYYEEEERQRGNFPDRFSGHQFPNYSSELNVNALLLGDSALYLCASSPQGLETQYFGPGTRLLVL.

A few counts support this clone. This chain connects TRBV4-3 to TRBJ2-2; D possibly corresponds to TRBD1 (6 bases). Between the trimmed V and J ends, which lost 3 bases and 8 bases, there was a span of 19 bases. There are 16 residues in the CDR3. CDR1 LGHNA and CDR2 YSLEER come from the germline V gene. The CDR3 DNA reads as TGCGCCAGCAGCCACTTGAGACAGGTGCAGCCGGGGGAGCTGTTTTTT. Amino acid sequence: CASSHLRQVQPGELFF.

The genes are TRBV18 and TRBJ2-5; D is ambiguous. Deletions cut 4 bases from V and 0 bases from J, with 12 bases between. CDR3 length: 15 amino acids. CDR1 is KGHSH and CDR2 is LQKENI in the germline V gene. This CDR3 is CASSLIPAYQETQYF. CDR3 DNA sequence: TGTGCCAGCTCACTAATCCCAGCGTACCAAGAGACCCAGTACTTC.

This chain joins TRBV30 and TRBJ1-2; D uncertain. The V end lost 1 base, the J end lost 4 bases, and 10 bases lay between the germline ends. This CDR3 has 13 amino acids. Germline CDR1 is GTSNPN and CDR2 is SVGIG (reference sequence). CDR3 sequence: CAWSEQRSYGYTF. CDR3 sequence (DNA): TGTGCCTGGAGTGAACAAAGATCCTATGGCTACACCTTC.

The chain has TRBV30 and TRBJ1-2; 9 nucleotides agree with TRBD1. Germline CDR1 and CDR2: GTSNPN and SVGIG (reference sequence). The length of the CDR3 is 15 residues. Trimming cost V 3 bases and J 7 bases; bases outside gene matches: 12. CDR3 nucleotide sequence: TGTGCCTGGAGGGGGACAGGGCCTGTTCGAGGTGGCTACACCTTC. Translation: CAWRGTGPVRGGYTF.

The CDR3 loop reads CAWNPGLAPYNEQFF. The CDR3 nucleotides read TGTGCCTGGAACCCGGGACTAGCTCCCTACAATGAGCAGTTCTTC. The genes are TRBV30 and TRBJ2-1; 9 nucleotides line up with TRBD2. From germline, CDR1 is GTSNPN and CDR2 SVGIG (reference sequence). The length of the CDR3 is 15 residues. Trimming cost V 4 bases and J 2 bases; bases outside gene matches: 6.

The chain carries TRBV27 and TRBJ1-6; 8 nucleotides match TRBD1. The junction had 4 bases not matched to a gene; V was cut back by 4 bases and J by 8 bases. Germline lookup yields CDR1 MNHEY and CDR2 SMNVEV (reference sequence). CDR3 length equals 14 residues. The CDR3 spells CASSSQGVYSPLHF. CDR3 nucleotides: TGTGCCAGCAGTTCACAGGGGGTTTATTCACCCCTCCACTTT.

V is TRBV5-1 and J is TRBJ2-4; maybe TRBD2 (5 bases). Germline V lookup: CDR1 SGHRS, CDR2 YFSETQ. V lost 0 bases, J lost 6 bases, and 7 bases lay in between. This CDR3 has 13 amino acids. CDR3 protein: CASSLVGRNIQYF. CDR3 coding DNA: TGCGCCAGCAGCTTGGTAGGGAGAAACATTCAGTACTTC.